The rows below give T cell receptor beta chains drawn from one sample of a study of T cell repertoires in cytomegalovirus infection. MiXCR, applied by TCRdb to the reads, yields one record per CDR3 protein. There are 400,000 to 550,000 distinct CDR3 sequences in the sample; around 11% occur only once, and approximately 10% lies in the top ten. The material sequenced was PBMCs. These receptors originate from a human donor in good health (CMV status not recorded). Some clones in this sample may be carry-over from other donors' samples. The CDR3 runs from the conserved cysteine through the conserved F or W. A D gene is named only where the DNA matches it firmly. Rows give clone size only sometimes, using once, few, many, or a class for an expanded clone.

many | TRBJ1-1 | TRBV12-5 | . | TGTGCTAGTGGTGCCCTCCAGGGGACTGAAGCTTTCTTT | CASGALQGTEAFF
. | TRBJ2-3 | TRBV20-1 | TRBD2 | TGCAGTGCTAGAGATGAACCCCTAGCGGGGCTCTACACAGATACGCAGTATTTT | CSARDEPLAGLYTDTQYF
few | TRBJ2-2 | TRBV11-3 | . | TGTGCCAGCAGCTTAAGGCTAGGCGGGACTTCCGTTCCCGCCGGGGAGCTGTTTTTT | CASSLRLGGTSVPAGELFF
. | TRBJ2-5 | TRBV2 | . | TGTGCCAGCAGTGAATCGGAGGGAGGTGGGCAAGAGACCCAGTACTTC | CASSESEGGGQETQYF
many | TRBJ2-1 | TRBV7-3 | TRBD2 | TGTGCCAGCAGCCCAAACCCCCTAGCGGGGGTAGACAATGAGCAGTTCTTC | CASSPNPLAGVDNEQFF
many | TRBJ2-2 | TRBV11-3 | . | TGTGCCAGCAGCTTTTCAGGTTCCCGAGGGGAGCTGTTTTTT | CASSFSGSRGELFF
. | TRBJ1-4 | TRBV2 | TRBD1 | TGTGCCAGCAAGGTCTTGGGACAGGGAGAAAAACTGTTTTTT | CASKVLGQGEKLFF
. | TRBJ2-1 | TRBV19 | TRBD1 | TGTGCCAGTAGCAGACAGGGGGCTAAGTACAATGAGCAGTTCTTC | CASSRQGAKYNEQFF
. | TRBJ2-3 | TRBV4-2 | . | TGTGCCAGCAGCCAAGGAACGGACCTCACAGATACGCAGTATTTT | CASSQGTDLTDTQYF
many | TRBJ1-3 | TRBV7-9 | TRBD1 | TGTGCCAGCAGCCCTACAGGGGCCTCTGGAAACACCATATATTTT | CASSPTGASGNTIYF
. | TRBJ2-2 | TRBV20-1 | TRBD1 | TGCAGTGCTAGACACAGGGGCACCGGGGAGCTGTTTTTT | CSARHRGTGELFF
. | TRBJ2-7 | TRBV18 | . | TGTGCCAGCTCACCTCCCAGCGCCTACGAGCAGTACTTC | CASSPPSAYEQYF
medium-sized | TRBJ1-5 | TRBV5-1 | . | TGTGCCAGCAGCTTAGACAGCAATCAGCCCCAGCATTTT | CASSLDSNQPQHF
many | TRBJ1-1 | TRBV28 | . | TGTGCCAGCAGTTCCATCCCCCCGATGGCCCAGAACACTGAAGCTTTCTTT | CASSSIPPMAQNTEAFF
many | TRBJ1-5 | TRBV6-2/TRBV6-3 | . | TGTGCCAGCAGTTACTCCGGGCAGAAGAGCAATCAGCCCCAGCATTTT | CASSYSGQKSNQPQHF
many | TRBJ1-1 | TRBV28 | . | TGTGCCAGCAGTTTAGGGGAGGACACTGAAGCTTTCTTT | CASSLGEDTEAFF
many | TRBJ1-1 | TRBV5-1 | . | TGCGCCAGCAGCCTGGACCGCCGGAAGAACACTGAAGCTTTCTTT | CASSLDRRKNTEAFF
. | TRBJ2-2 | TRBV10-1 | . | TGCGCCAGCAGTAATACAGGGAACACCGGGGAGCTGTTTTTT | CASSNTGNTGELFF
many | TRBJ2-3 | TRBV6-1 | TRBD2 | TGTGCCACATCCACCGGGACTAGCGGGAGAGGGGATACGCAGTATTTT | CATSTGTSGRGDTQYF
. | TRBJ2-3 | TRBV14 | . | TGTGCCAGCAGCCAAGATCGGCGGCGGGACCTCACAGATACGCAGTATTTT | CASSQDRRRDLTDTQYF
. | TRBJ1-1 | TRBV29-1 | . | TGCAGCGTCTGGACCCCCCCTGAAGGGGCTTTCTTT | CSVWTPPEGAFF
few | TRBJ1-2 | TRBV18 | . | TGTGCCAGCTCACCACCGCAAGGGGTTCGCTATGGCTACACCTTC | CASSPPQGVRYGYTF
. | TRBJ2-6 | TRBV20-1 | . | TGCAGTGCGCGCCTGCCGAGCTCTGGGGCCAACGTCCTGACTTTC | CSARLPSSGANVLTF
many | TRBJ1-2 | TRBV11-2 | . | TGTGCCAGCAGCTCTTTACAGGGAAATGGCTACACCTTC | CASSSLQGNGYTF
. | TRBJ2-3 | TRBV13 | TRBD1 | TGTGCCAGCAGTTCAGACAGGGGAATCACAGATACGCAGTATTTT | CASSSDRGITDTQYF
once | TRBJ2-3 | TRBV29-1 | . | TGCAGCGTTGTCAAACAGGGTGCAGATACGCAGTATTTT | CSVVKQGADTQYF
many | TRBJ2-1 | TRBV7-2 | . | TGTGCCAGCAGCTTAGGCGCCCCGGACCAGTTCTTC | CASSLGAPDQFF
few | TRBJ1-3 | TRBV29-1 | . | TGCAGCGGGGAGGCTGGAAACACCATATATTTT | CSGEAGNTIYF
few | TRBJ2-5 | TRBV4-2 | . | TGTGCCAGCAGCCAACGTGCGGAGACCCAGTACTTC | CASSQRAETQYF
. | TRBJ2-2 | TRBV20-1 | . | TGCACCTTCGAGCGGGTTAACACCGGGGAGCTGTTTTTT | CTFERVNTGELFF
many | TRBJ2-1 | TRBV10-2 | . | TGCGCCAGCAGTTTTAACCGGGGGCGTGAGCAGTTCTTC | CASSFNRGREQFF
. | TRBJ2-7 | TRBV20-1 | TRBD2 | TGCAGTGTAGCGGGAAGGGGGAACTACGAGCAGTACTTC | CSVAGRGNYEQYF
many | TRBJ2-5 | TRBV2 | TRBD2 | TGTGCCAGCAGTGAGGAGCGGGGGAGAGAGACCCAGTACTTC | CASSEERGRETQYF
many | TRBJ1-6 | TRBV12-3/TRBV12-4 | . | TGTGCCAGCAGTTTAGGCCAGGTCAGCTCCTATAATTCACCCCTCCACTTT | CASSLGQVSSYNSPLHF
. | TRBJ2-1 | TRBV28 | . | TGTGCCAGCAGGGCTACTACACCCTGGGAGCAGTTCTTC | CASRATTPWEQFF
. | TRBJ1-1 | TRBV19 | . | TGTGCCAGTAGTGTGGACATTAACACTGAAGCTTTCTTT | CASSVDINTEAFF
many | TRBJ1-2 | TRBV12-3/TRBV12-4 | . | TGTGCCAGCAGTTTTGACAGTAACTATGGCTACACCTTC | CASSFDSNYGYTF
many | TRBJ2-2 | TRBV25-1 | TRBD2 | TGTGCCAGCAGTGCAACCAGCGGGAGGGCCTTCGGGGAGCTGTTTTTT | CASSATSGRAFGELFF
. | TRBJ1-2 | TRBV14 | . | TGTGCCAGCAGCTTTCAGGGGTTTGGCTACACCTTC | CASSFQGFGYTF
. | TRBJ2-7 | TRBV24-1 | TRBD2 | TGTGCCACCAGTGATTCTACTTCTAGCGGGAGTCGATACGAGCAGTACTTC | CATSDSTSSGSRYEQYF
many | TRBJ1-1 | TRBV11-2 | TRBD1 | TGTGCCAGCAGCTTAGAGGGCCGACAGGGGGAAGCTTTCTTT | CASSLEGRQGEAFF